These T cell receptor beta chains were read from a single sample in a study of shared clonotypes between healthy human individuals. Data came from immunoSEQ multiplex PCR; TCRdb stores just in-frame clones and leaves some out. The sample holds millions of clones, around 93% seen once. The source material was naive CD8+ T cells from PBMCs. The source of these receptors is a man younger than 35 in good health. Some clones in this sample may be carry-over from other donors' samples. CDR3s include the opening cysteine and the closing phenylalanine or tryptophan. D genes are given only for firm matches. For some rows the clone size is stated as once, few or many, or as a class when expanded; others skip it.

D	J	size	V	DNA	CDR3
.	TRBJ1-4	.	TRBV27	TGTGCCAGCAGTTTATCAATACACTCGCCGCAGGAGGAAAAACTGTTTTTT	CASSLSIHSPQEEKLFF
TRBD1	TRBJ2-3	.	TRBV5-4	TGTGCCAGCAGCTGGACAGGGGACACAGATACGCAGTATTTT	CASSWTGDTDTQYF
TRBD2	TRBJ2-1	.	TRBV13	TGTGCCAGCAGCTTGGGGACTAGCGGATACAATGAGCAGTTCTTC	CASSLGTSGYNEQFF
TRBD2	TRBJ2-5	.	TRBV4-1	TGCGCCAGCAGACCAGCTTTTAGCGGGAGGAACGTGACCCAGTACTTC	CASRPAFSGRNVTQYF
TRBD2	TRBJ2-1	.	TRBV9	TGTGCCAGCAGCGCCGGACTAGCGGGAGTCGATGAGCAGTTCTTC	CASSAGLAGVDEQFF
.	TRBJ1-1	.	TRBV5-1	TGCGCCAGCAGCTTGGCGGGACGGGCCACTGAAGCTTTCTTT	CASSLAGRATEAFF
.	TRBJ2-1	.	TRBV4-1	TGCGCCAGCAGCCACCGAGAGGGGGGCGATGAGCAGTTCTTC	CASSHREGGDEQFF
.	TRBJ2-6	.	TRBV5-6	TGTGCCAGCAGCTTGGCCCCCCGGACCTCTGGGGCCAACGTCCTGACTTTC	CASSLAPRTSGANVLTF
.	TRBJ2-4	few	TRBV5-4	TGTGCCACCCAGGGGGCCAAAAACATTCAGTACTTC	CATQGAKNIQYF
.	TRBJ2-3	.	TRBV7-3	TGTGCCAGCAGCTTCAGGGGATACCGCACAGATACGCAGTATTTT	CASSFRGYRTDTQYF
.	TRBJ2-7	.	TRBV6-6	TGTGCCAGCAGTTACGGAGCTCTATACGAGCAGTACTTC	CASSYGALYEQYF
TRBD2	TRBJ2-7	.	TRBV5-1	TGCGCCAGCAGGGAAGCCGGACTAGCTCTCGAGCAGTACTTC	CASREAGLALEQYF
.	TRBJ2-1	.	TRBV7-9	TGTGCCAGCAGCTTAGACGGGCTGCTGAATGAGCAGTTCTTC	CASSLDGLLNEQFF
TRBD2	TRBJ2-2	.	TRBV28	TGTGCCAGCAGTTCCGGGACTACCAACACCGGGGAGCTGTTTTTT	CASSSGTTNTGELFF
.	TRBJ2-1	.	TRBV10-3	TGTGCCATCAGTGCCCGGGCCTCGGGTGAGCAGTTCTTC	CAISARASGEQFF
.	TRBJ1-4	.	TRBV6-6	TGTGCCAGCAGGAAAACCGGGTTCCAACTGTTTTTT	CASRKTGFQLFF
TRBD1	TRBJ1-5	.	TRBV2	TGTGCCAGCTGGACAGGTTATAGCAATCAGCCCCAGCATTTT	CASWTGYSNQPQHF
.	TRBJ1-5	.	TRBV19	TGTGCGCCGGCCTCTGAGCCCCATCAGCCCCAGCATTTT	CAPASEPHQPQHF
TRBD1	TRBJ2-1	.	TRBV25-1	TGTGCCAGCAAGGGGGCGGAGCAGTTCTTC	CASKGAEQFF
.	TRBJ2-3	.	TRBV7-9	TGTGCCAGCAGCTTAAATGGTGATACGCAGTATTTT	CASSLNGDTQYF
TRBD1	TRBJ2-3	once	TRBV29-1	TGCAGCGTTCAGACAGGGGGCAAGGATACGCAGTATTTT	CSVQTGGKDTQYF
.	TRBJ2-7	.	TRBV5-6	TGTGCCAGCAGCTTCGGGAGTGACTACGAGCAGTACTTC	CASSFGSDYEQYF
TRBD2	TRBJ2-3	.	TRBV5-4	TGTGCCAGCAGCTTGAGGCGGGAGAGGGAAGATACGCAGTATTTT	CASSLRREREDTQYF
.	TRBJ2-5	.	TRBV4-1	TGCGCCAGCAGCCAAGGTGGGCTACCCCTTGGGACCCAGTACTTC	CASSQGGLPLGTQYF
.	TRBJ2-2	once	TRBV10-2	TGCGCCAGCACTTCCGGGACAAGGATGACCGGGGAGCTGTTTTTT	CASTSGTRMTGELFF
.	TRBJ1-4	.	TRBV21-1	TGTGCCAGCAGCAAAGCAGGGCCGCTGGGGGAAAAACTGTTTTTT	CASSKAGPLGEKLFF
.	TRBJ2-7	.	TRBV7-6	TGTGCCAGCAGCTTGTCAAACTACGAGCAGTACTTC	CASSLSNYEQYF
.	TRBJ2-1	.	TRBV29-1	TGCAGCGTTGTTGGGCGGAACAACAATGAGCAGTTCTTC	CSVVGRNNNEQFF
.	TRBJ1-4	.	TRBV6-1	TGTGCCAGCAGTGAAATACGACGGGCGGCTAATGAAAAACTGTTTTTT	CASSEIRRAANEKLFF
.	TRBJ2-3	.	TRBV6-5	TGTGCCAGCAGTGATTTTATGACAGATACGCAGTATTTT	CASSDFMTDTQYF
.	TRBJ2-2	.	TRBV27	TGTGCCAGCAGTCCGACGCAAATAAGTTTCAGGGAGCTGTTTTTT	CASSPTQISFRELFF
.	TRBJ2-2	.	TRBV28	TGTGCCAGCAGTGTCAGGGGGGATACCGGGGAGCTGTTTTTT	CASSVRGDTGELFF
.	TRBJ2-3	.	TRBV5-1	TGCGCCAGCAGCTTGGCTGTAGCTAGCACAGATACGCAGTATTTT	CASSLAVASTDTQYF
TRBD2	TRBJ2-7	.	TRBV7-8	TGTGCCAGCAGCGTCGGGGGGAGGTACGAGCAGTACTTC	CASSVGGRYEQYF
.	TRBJ2-7	.	TRBV11-2	TGTGCCAGCAGCTTAGATAAATGGGCAGGCTACGAGCAGTACTTC	CASSLDKWAGYEQYF
.	TRBJ1-2	.	TRBV9	TGTGCCAGCAGCGTGGGAAACGAGGGAAACTATGGCTACACCTTC	CASSVGNEGNYGYTF
TRBD2	TRBJ2-3	.	TRBV5-3	TGTGCCAGAAGCTTTTGCCTAGCGGGATTGAGTGCAGATACGCAGTATTTT	CARSFCLAGLSADTQYF
TRBD1	TRBJ1-2	.	TRBV7-9	TGTGCCAGCAGCCCTAACCTACAGGGGACTAACTATGGCTACACCTTC	CASSPNLQGTNYGYTF
TRBD2	TRBJ2-2	.	TRBV7-9	TGTGCCAGCAGCTTAAATAGCGGGAGGGCCCACGGGGAGCTGTTTTTT	CASSLNSGRAHGELFF
TRBD2	TRBJ2-3	.	TRBV5-6	TGTGCCAGCAGCTCTCCCTTCACTAGCGGAGCCCACACAGATACGCAGTATTTT	CASSSPFTSGAHTDTQYF
.	TRBJ2-7	.	TRBV27	TGTGCCAGCAGTTCCTGGGACGCCTCCTACGAGCAGTACTTC	CASSSWDASYEQYF
.	TRBJ2-7	.	TRBV13	TGTGCCAGCAGCGACCGACTAGACTCCTACGAGCAGTACTTC	CASSDRLDSYEQYF
.	TRBJ2-1	few	TRBV5-1	TGCGCCAGCAGCTGGACTATGCGGTCTGGGAATGAGCAGTTCTTC	CASSWTMRSGNEQFF
TRBD1	TRBJ2-5	.	TRBV7-9	TGTGCCAGCAGCCGCCGGGACAGGGGATTGGAGACCCAGTACTTC	CASSRRDRGLETQYF
TRBD1	TRBJ2-7	.	TRBV28	TGTGCCAGCAGTTTAAGGGCTGGACAGGGGGAGTTCTACGAGCAGTACTTC	CASSLRAGQGEFYEQYF
TRBD2	TRBJ2-5	.	TRBV27	TGTGCCAGCAGTTTAGGCCCGGGGACTACCCCACGAGAGACCCAGTACTTC	CASSLGPGTTPRETQYF
.	TRBJ1-5	.	TRBV6-6	TGTGCCAGCAGTAACACAGGAAACAATCAGCCCCAGCATTTT	CASSNTGNNQPQHF
.	TRBJ2-7	.	TRBV15	TGTGCCACCAGCACCCGACAGGCCCGCTCCTACGAGCAGTACTTC	CATSTRQARSYEQYF
.	TRBJ2-7	.	TRBV11-2	TGTGCCAGCAGCTGGGACCCCTCGTCGGGCGAGCAGTACTTC	CASSWDPSSGEQYF
TRBD1	TRBJ1-1	.	TRBV6-5	TGTGCCAGCAGTTCCCCTTCCGGGACAGAGGACACTGAAGCTTTCTTT	CASSSPSGTEDTEAFF
.	TRBJ2-3	.	TRBV11-2	TGTGCCAGCAGCTTACTGTCGGTAGATACGCAGTATTTT	CASSLLSVDTQYF
.	TRBJ2-2	.	TRBV5-8	TGTGCCAGCAGTCCAACGGGCCTGAACACCGGGGAGCTGTTTTTT	CASSPTGLNTGELFF
.	TRBJ2-1	.	TRBV27	TGTGCCAGCAGTTTGTTACCGCCCTCAAACAATGAGCAGTTCTTC	CASSLLPPSNNEQFF
.	TRBJ2-7	.	TRBV13	TGTGCCAGCGGTTTCTGGGGAGGACACGAGCAGTACTTC	CASGFWGGHEQYF
TRBD2	TRBJ2-5	.	TRBV27	TGTGCCAGCAGTTTACTAGCGGGAGGGACCGAAGAGACCCAGTACTTC	CASSLLAGGTEETQYF
TRBD2	TRBJ2-1	once	TRBV7-9	TGTGCCAGCAGCTTAATAGGGAGCGGGAGAGGTCATGAGCAGTTCTTC	CASSLIGSGRGHEQFF